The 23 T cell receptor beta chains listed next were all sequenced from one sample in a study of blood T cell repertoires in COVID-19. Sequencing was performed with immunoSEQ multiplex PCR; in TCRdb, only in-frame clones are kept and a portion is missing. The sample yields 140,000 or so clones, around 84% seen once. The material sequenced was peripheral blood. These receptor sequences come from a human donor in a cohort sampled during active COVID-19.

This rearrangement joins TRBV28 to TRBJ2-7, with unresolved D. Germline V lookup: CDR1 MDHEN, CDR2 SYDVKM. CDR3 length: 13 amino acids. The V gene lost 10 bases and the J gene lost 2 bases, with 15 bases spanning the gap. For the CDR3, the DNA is TGTGCCATCGTGAGGCAAACCCCCTACGAGCAGTACTTC. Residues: CAIVRQTPYEQYF.

CDR3 in amino acids: CASSQPGIAGGTDTQYF. CDR3 sequence (DNA): TGCGCCAGCAGTCAACCTGGGATAGCGGGGGGCACAGATACGCAGTATTTT. This chain uses TRBV4-1 with TRBJ2-3, with TRBD2 identical over 9 bases. The ends lost 6 bases at V and 1 base at J; junction bases unmatched: 11. The CDR3 is 17 amino acids. Germline V gene lookup returns CDR1 MGHRA and CDR2 YSYEKL.

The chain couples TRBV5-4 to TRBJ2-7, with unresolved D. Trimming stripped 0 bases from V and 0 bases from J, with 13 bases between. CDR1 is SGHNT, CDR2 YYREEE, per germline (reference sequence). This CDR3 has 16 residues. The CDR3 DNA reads TGTGCCAGCAGCTTGGGAAACCGTCTTAGCTCCTACGAGCAGTACTTC. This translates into CASSLGNRLSSYEQYF. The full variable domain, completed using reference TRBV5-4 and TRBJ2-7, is ETGVTQSPTHLIKTRGQQVTLRCSSQSGHNTVSWYQQALGQGPQFIFQYYREEENGRGNFPPRFSGLQFPNYSSELNVNALELDDSALYLCASSLGNRLSSYEQYFGPGTRLTVT.

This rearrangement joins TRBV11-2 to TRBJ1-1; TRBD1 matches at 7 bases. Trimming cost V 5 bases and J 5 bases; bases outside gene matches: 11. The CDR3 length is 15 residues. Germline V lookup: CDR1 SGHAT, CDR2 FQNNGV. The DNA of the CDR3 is TGTGCCAGCAGCCCGATTGACAGGGCGGATACTGAAGCTTTCTTT. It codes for CASSPIDRADTEAFF.

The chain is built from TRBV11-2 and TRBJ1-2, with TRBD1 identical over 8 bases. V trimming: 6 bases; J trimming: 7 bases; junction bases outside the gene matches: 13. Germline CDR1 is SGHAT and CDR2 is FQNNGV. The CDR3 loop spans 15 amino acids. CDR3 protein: CASSPGGARIGGYTF. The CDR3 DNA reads TGTGCCAGCAGTCCAGGGGGCGCAAGAATTGGTGGCTACACCTTC.

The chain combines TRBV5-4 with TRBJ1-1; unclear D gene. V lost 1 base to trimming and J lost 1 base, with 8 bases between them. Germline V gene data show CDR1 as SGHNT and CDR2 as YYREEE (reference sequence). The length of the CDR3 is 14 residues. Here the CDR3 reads CASSLIPENTEAFF. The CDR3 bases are TGTGCCAGCAGCTTGATACCAGAGAACACTGAAGCTTTCTTT.

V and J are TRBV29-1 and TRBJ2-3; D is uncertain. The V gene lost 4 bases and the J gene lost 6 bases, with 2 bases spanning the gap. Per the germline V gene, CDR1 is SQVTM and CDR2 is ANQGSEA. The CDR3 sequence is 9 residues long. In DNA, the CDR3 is TGCAGCGTTGCTGATACGCAGTATTTT. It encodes CSVADTQYF.

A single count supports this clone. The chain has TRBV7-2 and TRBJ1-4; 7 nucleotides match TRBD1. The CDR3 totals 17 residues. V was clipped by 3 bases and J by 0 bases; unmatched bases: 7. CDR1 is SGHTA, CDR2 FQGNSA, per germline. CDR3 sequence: CASSFPGQASTNEKLFF. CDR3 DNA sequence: TGTGCCAGCAGCTTCCCCGGACAGGCTTCAACTAATGAAAAACTGTTTTTT.

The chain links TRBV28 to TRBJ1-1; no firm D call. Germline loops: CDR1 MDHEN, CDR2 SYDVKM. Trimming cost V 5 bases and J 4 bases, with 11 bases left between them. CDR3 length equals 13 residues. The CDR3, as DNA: TGTGCCAGCAGTGTGCCCCGCAGCACTGAAGCTTTCTTT. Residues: CASSVPRSTEAFF. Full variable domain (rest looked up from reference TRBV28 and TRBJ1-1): DVKVTQSSRYLVKRTGEKVFLECVQDMDHENMFWYRQDPGLGLRLIYFSYDVKMKEKGDIPEGYSVSREKKERFSLILESASTNQTSMYLCASSVPRSTEAFFGQGTRLTVV.

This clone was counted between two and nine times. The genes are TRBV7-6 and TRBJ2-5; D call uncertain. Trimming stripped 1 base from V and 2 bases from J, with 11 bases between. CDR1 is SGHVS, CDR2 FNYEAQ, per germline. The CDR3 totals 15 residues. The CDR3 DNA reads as TGTGCCAGCAGCTTAGTCGTTGGTCGGCAAGAGACCCAGTACTTC. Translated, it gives CASSLVVGRQETQYF.

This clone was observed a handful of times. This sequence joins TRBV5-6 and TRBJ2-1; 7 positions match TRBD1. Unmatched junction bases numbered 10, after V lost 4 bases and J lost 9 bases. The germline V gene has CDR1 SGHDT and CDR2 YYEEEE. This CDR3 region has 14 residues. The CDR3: CASSNRGPAGEQFF. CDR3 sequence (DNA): TGTGCCAGCAGCAACAGGGGACCGGCGGGTGAGCAGTTCTTC.

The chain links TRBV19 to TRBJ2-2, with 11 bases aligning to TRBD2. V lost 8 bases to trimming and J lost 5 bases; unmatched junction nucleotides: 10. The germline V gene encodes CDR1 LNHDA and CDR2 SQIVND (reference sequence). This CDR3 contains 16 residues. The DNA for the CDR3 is TGTGCCAGTTCGACCTTGGGACTAGCGGTAACCGGGGAGCTGTTTTTT. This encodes CASSTLGLAVTGELFF.

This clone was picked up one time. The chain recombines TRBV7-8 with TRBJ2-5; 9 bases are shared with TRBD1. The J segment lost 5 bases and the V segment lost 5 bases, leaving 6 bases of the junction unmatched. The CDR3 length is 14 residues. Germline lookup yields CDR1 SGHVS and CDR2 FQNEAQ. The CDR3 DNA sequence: TGTGCCAGCAGCCGGGACAGGGCTATGGAGACCCAGTACTTC. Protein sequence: CASSRDRAMETQYF. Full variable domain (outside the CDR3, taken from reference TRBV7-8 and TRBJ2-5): GAGVSQSPRYKVAKRGQDVALRCDPISGHVSLFWYQQALGQGPEFLTYFQNEAQLDKSGLPSDRFFAERPEGSVSTLKIQRTQQEDSAVYLCASSRDRAMETQYFGPGTRLLVL.

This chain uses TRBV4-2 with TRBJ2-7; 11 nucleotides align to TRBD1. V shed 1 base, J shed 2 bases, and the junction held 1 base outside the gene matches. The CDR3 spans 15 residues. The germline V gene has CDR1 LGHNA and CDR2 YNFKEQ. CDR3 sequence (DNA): TGTGCCAGCAGCCAAGTGGGACAGGGGGCCTACGAGCAGTACTTC. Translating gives CASSQVGQGAYEQYF.

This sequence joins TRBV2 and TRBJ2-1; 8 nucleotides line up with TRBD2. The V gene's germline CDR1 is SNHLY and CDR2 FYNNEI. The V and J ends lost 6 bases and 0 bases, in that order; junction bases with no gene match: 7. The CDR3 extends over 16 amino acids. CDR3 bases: TGTGCCAGCAGGGTTTTAGCGGGGTCCTCCTACAATGAGCAGTTCTTC. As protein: CASRVLAGSSYNEQFF.

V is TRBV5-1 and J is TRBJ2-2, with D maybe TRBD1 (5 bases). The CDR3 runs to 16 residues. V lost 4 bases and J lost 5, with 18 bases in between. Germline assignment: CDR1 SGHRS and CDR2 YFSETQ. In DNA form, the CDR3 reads TGCGCCAGCAGCCCCAGGACGGAAGGGGCAACCGGGGAGCTGTTTTTT. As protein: CASSPRTEGATGELFF. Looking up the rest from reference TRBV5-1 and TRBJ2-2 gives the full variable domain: KAGVTQTPRYLIKTRGQQVTLSCSPISGHRSVSWYQQTPGQGLQFLFEYFSETQRNKGNFPGRFSGRQFSNSRSEMNVSTLELGDSALYLCASSPRTEGATGELFFGEGSRLTVL.

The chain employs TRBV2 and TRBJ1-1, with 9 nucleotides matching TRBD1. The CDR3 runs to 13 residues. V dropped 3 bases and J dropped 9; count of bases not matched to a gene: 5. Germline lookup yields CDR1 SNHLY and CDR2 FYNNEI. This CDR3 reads CASSETGGTQAFF. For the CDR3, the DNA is TGTGCCAGCAGTGAGACAGGGGGGACTCAAGCTTTCTTT.

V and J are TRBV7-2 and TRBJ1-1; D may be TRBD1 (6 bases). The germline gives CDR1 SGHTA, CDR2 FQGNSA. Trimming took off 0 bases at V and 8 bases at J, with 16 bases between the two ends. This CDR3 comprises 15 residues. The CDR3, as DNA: TGTGCCAGCAGCTTAGCCGCCCCCTGGCAGGGGGAAGCTTTCTTT. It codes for CASSLAAPWQGEAFF.

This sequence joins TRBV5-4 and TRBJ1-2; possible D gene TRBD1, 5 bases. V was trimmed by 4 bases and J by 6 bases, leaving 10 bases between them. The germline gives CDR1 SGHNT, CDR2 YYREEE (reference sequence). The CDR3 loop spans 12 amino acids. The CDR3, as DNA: TGTGCCAGCAGCGAAAGACAGAATGGCTACACCTTC. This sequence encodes CASSERQNGYTF.

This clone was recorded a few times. CDR3 region: CASSVEERRKQFF. CDR3 nucleotides: TGTGCCAGCAGCGTAGAAGAGCGGAGGAAGCAGTTCTTC. The rearrangement links TRBV9 to TRBJ2-1; D might be TRBD2 (5 bases). This CDR3 contains 13 residues. The germline V gene has CDR1 SGDLS and CDR2 YYNGEE. V lost 0 bases to trimming and J lost 11 bases, with 12 bases between them. Looking up the rest from reference TRBV9 and TRBJ2-1 gives the full variable domain: DSGVTQTPKHLITATGQRVTLRCSPRSGDLSVYWYQQSLDQGLQFLIQYYNGEERAKGNILERFSAQQFPDLHSELNLSSLELGDSALYFCASSVEERRKQFFGPGTRLTVL.

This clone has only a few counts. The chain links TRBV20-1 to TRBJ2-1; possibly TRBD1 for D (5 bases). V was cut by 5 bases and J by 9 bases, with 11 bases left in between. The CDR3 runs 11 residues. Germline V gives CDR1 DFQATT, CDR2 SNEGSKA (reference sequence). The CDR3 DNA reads TGCAGTGCTTTCCAGGGTGGTGAGCAGTTCTTC. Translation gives CSAFQGGEQFF.

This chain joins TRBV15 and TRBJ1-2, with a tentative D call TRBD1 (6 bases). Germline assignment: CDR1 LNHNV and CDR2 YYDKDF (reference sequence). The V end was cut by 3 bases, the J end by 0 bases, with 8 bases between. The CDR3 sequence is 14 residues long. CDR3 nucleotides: TGTGCCACCAGCAGGGACAGAGCTAACTATGGCTACACCTTC. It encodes CATSRDRANYGYTF.

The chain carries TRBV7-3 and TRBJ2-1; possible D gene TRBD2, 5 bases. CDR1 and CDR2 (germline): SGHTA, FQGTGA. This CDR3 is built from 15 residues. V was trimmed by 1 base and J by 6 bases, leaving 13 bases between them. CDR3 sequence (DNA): TGTGCCAGCAGCTTAAAGGGCGGGTTGCGCAATGAGCAGTTCTTC. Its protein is CASSLKGGLRNEQFF.